This T cell receptor beta chain was observed in a study of blood T cells in healthy people across ages. Comment on this clonotype: No antigen is known for it.

Primers used in a second PCR of about 6 to 11 cycles were a sample-barcoded 5' primer and a J-beta primer mix. The authors tagged each cDNA molecule using a template-switch adaptor with 12 random nucleotides. Every sample gave at least 3 million paired-end reads containing CDR3. Each CDR3 protein is one row after TCRdb ran MiXCR on the 5' RACE reads. The table lists over 1.5 million distinct CDR3 sequences, roughly 49% of them singletons. Findings and caveats of the study: Long-lived donors carried more naive CD4+ cells and greater diversity than aged donors.

Extracted total RNA amounted to at least 6 micrograms for each sample. The sequence was obtained from a woman between 40 and 50 years old in good health. Specimen: blood.

The DNA for the CDR3 is TGCGCCAGCAGCCACTTGGGACAGAACTATGGCTACACCTTC. It specifies CASSHLGQNYGYTF. The genes are TRBV4-3 and TRBJ1-2, with TRBD1 identical over 7 bases. This CDR3 spans 14 amino acids. The ends lost 3 bases at V and 2 bases at J; junction bases unmatched: 3. The germline CDR1 and CDR2 sequences are LGHNA and YSLEER.